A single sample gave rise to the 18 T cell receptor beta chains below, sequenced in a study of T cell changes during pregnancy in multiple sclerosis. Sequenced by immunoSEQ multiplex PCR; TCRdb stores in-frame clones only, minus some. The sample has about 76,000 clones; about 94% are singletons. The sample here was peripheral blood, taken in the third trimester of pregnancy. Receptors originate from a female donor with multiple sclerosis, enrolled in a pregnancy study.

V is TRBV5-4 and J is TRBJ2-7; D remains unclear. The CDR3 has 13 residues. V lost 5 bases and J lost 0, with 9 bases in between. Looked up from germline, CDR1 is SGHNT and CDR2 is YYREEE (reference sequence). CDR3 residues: CASSRVSSYEQYF. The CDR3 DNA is TGTGCCAGCAGTCGGGTGAGCTCCTACGAGCAGTACTTC.

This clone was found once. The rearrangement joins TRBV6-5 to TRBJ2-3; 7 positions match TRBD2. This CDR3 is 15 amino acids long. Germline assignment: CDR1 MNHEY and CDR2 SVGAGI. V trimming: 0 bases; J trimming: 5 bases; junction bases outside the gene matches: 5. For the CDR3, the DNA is TGTGCCAGCAGTTACTCTACGGGGAGGGTAGATACGCAGTATTTT. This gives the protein CASSYSTGRVDTQYF.

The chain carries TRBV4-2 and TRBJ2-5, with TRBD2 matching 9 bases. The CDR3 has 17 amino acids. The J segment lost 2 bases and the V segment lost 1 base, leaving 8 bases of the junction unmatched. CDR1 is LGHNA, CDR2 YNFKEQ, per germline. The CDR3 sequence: CASSQVQAGGPQETQYF. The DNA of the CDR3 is TGTGCCAGCAGCCAAGTACAGGCGGGGGGGCCTCAAGAGACCCAGTACTTC.

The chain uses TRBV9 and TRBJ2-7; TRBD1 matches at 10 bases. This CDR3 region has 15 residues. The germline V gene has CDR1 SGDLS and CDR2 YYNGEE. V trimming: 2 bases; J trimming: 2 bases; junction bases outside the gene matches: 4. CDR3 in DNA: TGTGCCAGCAGCGTCGGGACAGGGGCCCCCTACGAGCAGTACTTC. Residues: CASSVGTGAPYEQYF.

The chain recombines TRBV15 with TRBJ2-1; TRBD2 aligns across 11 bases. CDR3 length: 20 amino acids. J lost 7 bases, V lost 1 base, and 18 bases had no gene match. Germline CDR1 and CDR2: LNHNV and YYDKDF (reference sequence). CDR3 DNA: TGTGCCACCAGCAGAGGCCCTCCAGGGAGACTAGCGGGGAATCAGAATGAGCAGTTCTTC. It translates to CATSRGPPGRLAGNQNEQFF.

The CDR3 coding sequence is TGTGCCAGCAGCTTAGAGTGGGGCAGGGCCGAAGGCTACACCTTC. The encoded protein is CASSLEWGRAEGYTF. V gene TRBV7-2 combines with J gene TRBJ1-2; tentatively, D is TRBD1 (5 bases). Trimming stripped 1 base from V and 8 bases from J, with 17 bases between. This CDR3 has 15 amino acids. Germline assignment: CDR1 SGHTA and CDR2 FQGNSA.

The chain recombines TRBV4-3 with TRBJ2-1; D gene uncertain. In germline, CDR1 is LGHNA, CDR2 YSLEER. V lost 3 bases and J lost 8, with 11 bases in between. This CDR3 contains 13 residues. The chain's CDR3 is CASSQLPGYEQFF. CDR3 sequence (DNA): TGCGCCAGCAGCCAGCTCCCCGGGTATGAGCAGTTCTTC.

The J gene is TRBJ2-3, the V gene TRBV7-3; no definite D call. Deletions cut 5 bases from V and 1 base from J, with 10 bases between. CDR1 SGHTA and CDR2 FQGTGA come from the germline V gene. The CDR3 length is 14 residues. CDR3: CASSPSVGTDTQYF. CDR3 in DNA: TGTGCCAGCAGCCCAAGCGTAGGCACAGATACGCAGTATTTT.

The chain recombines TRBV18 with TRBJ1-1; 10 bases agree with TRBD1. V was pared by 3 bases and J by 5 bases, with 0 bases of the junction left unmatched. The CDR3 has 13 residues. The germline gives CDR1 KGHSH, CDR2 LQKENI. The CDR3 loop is CASSPDRGTEAFF. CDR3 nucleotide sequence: TGTGCCAGCTCACCGGACAGGGGGACTGAAGCTTTCTTT.

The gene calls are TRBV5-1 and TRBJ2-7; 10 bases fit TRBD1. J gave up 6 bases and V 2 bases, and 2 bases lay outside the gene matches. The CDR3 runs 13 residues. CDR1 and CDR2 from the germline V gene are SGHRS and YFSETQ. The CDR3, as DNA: TGCGCCAGCAGCTTCGGACAGGGGGGCGAGCAGTACTTC. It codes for CASSFGQGGEQYF.

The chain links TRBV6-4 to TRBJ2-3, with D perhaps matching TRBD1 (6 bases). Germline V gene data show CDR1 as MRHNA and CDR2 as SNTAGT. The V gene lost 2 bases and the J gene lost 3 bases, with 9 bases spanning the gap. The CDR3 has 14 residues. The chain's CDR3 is CASSDGGVTDTQYF. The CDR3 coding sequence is TGTGCCAGCAGTGACGGGGGCGTTACAGATACGCAGTATTTT.

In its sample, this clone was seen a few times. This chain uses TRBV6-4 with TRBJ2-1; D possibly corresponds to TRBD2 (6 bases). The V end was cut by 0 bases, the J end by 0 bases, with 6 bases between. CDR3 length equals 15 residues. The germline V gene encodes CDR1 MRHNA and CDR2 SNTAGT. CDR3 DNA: TGTGCCAGCAGTGACTCAGCGGGCTCCTACAATGAGCAGTTCTTC. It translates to CASSDSAGSYNEQFF.

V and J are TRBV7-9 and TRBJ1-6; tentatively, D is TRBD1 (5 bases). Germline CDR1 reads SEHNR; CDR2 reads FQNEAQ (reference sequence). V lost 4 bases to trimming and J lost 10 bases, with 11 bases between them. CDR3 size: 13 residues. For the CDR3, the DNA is TGTGCCAGCAGCTCGATACAGGCCTCACCCCTCCACTTT. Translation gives CASSSIQASPLHF.

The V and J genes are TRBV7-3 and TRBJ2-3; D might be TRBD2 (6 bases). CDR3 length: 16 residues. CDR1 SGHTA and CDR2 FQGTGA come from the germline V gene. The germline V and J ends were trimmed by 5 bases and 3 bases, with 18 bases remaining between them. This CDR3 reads CASSPPQGGATDTQYF. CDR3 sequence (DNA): TGTGCCAGCAGCCCCCCACAAGGCGGGGCGACAGATACGCAGTATTTT.

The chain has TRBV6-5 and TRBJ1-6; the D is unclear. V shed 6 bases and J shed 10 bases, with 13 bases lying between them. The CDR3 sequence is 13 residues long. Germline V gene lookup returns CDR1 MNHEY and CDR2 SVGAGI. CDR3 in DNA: TGTGCCAGCAGCGTCATATACTACTCACCCCTCCACTTT. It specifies CASSVIYYSPLHF.

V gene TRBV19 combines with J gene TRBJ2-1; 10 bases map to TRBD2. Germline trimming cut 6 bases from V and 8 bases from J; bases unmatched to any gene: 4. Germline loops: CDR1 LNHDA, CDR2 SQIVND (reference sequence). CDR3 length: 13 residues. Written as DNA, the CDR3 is TGTGCCAGTAGAACTAGCGGGAACGATGAGCAGTTCTTC. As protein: CASRTSGNDEQFF. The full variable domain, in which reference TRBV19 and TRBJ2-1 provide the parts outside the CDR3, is DGGITQSPKYLFRKEGQNVTLSCEQNLNHDAMYWYRQDPGQGLRLIYYSQIVNDFQKGDIAEGYSVSREKKESFPLTVTSAQKNPTAFYLCASRTSGNDEQFFGPGTRLTVL.

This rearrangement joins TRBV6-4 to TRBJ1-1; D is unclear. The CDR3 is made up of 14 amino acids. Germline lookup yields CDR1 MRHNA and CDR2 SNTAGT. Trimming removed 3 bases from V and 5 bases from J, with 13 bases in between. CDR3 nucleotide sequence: TGTGCCAGCAGTGAACAACCCTACGGGACTGAAGCTTTCTTT. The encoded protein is CASSEQPYGTEAFF.

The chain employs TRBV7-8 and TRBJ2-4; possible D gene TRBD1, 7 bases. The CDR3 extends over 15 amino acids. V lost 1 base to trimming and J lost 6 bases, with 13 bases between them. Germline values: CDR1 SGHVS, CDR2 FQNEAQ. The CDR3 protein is CASSLGGDRLNIQYF. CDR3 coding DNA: TGTGCCAGCAGCTTAGGGGGGGACAGATTAAACATTCAGTACTTC.